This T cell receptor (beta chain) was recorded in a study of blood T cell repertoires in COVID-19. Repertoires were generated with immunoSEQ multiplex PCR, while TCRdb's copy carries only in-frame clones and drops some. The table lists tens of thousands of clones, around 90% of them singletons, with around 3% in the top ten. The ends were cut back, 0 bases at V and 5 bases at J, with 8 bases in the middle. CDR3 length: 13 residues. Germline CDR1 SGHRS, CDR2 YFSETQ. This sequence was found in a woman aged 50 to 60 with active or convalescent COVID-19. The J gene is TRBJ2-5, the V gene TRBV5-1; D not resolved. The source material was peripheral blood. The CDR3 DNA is TGCGCCAGCAGCTTGGGCGCTCTGGAGACCCAGTACTTC. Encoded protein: CASSLGALETQYF.